The subject of this entry is one T cell receptor (beta chain). Antigen unknown. No conserved phenylalanine or tryptophan is present at the end of the CDR3, so a read error is the likely explanation. These data come from a study of tumor-infiltrating lymphocytes in primary liver carcinoma. Findings of the study overall: Just around 7.5-25% of top clones spanned all five tumor regions.

There are 11 residues in the CDR3. In germline, CDR1 is MNHNS, CDR2 SASEGT. Co-extracting RNA and DNA was done with about 17-30 mg of unsorted bulk tissue as input. Over 80% of the cells in every tumor sample were viable tumor cells. A primer in the constant region served to generate TCR beta cDNA from about 480 ng of total RNA. Slightly modified ARM-PCR, run as three nested multiplex PCR rounds, produced the TCR beta libraries. PCR rounds one and two used TRBV1-TRBV30 forward primers with a C-beta reverse primer for roughly 9 cycles each. TCRdb reanalysed the multiplex PCR reads using MiXCR and keeps one entry per CDR3 protein. The sample contains nearly 45,000 distinct CDR3 sequences, approximately 70% of which appear only once.

Input material: liver tumor tissue from sampling region 2. This sample's subset: tumor region T2, inferior pole. This sequence joins TRBV6-1 and TRBJ2-7, with D uncertain. The clonotype was recovered from a man in his forties with primary liver carcinoma and hepatitis B virus infection. The CDR3 protein is CASSRFYEQYY. CDR3 bases: TGTGCCAGCAGTCGATTCTACGAACAGTACTAC.